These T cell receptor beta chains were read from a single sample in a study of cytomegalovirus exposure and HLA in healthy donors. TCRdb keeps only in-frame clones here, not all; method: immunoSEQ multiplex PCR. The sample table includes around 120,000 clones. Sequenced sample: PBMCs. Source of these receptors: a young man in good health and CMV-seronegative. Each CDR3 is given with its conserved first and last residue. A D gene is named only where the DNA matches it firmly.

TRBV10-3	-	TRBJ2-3	TGTGCCATCAGTGAGTCCGGGGTAAGCACAGATACGCAGTATTTT	CAISESGVSTDTQYF
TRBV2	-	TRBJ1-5	TGTGCCAGCAGTGATATCAGCGTTGGGCAGCCCCAGCATTTT	CASSDISVGQPQHF
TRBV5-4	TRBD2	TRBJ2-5	TGTGCCAGCAGCTTGGGACTAGCGGGAGTGGAGACCCAGTACTTC	CASSLGLAGVETQYF
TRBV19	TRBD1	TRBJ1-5	TGTGCCAGCGGAGACAGGGGCATAGGCGGTTTCGATCAGCCCCAGCATTTT	CASGDRGIGGFDQPQHF
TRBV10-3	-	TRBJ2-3	TGTGCCATAGGACAGCTTACAGATACGCAGTATTTT	CAIGQLTDTQYF
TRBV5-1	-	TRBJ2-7	TGCGCCAGCAGCTTGGCCGGGGAAGTCAACGAGCAGTACTTC	CASSLAGEVNEQYF
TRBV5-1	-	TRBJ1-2	TGCGCCAGCAGCTTGGTAGGTCAGGGTGCTATTGATGGCTACACCTTC	CASSLVGQGAIDGYTF
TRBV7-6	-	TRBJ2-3	TGTGCCAGCAGCTTAGGCGGGGTTATCACAGATACGCAGTATTTT	CASSLGGVITDTQYF
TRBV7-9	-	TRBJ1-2	TGTGCCAGCAGCTTAGAAGTGGCAGGGGATTTCTATGGCTACACCTTC	CASSLEVAGDFYGYTF
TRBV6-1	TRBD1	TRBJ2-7	TGTGCCAGCAGGAACGGACAGGCGGCAATCTACGAGCAGTACTTC	CASRNGQAAIYEQYF
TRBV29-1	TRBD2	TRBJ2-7	TGCAGCGTTGCCGTAGCGGGAGGCTCCGAGCAGTACTTC	CSVAVAGGSEQYF
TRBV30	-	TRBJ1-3	TGTGCCTGGAGTGAAAACAGGGCCGGAAACACCATATATTTT	CAWSENRAGNTIYF
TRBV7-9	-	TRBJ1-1	TGTGCCAGCAGACTACCTGGGTCTGAAGCTTTCTTT	CASRLPGSEAFF
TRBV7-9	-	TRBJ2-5	TGTGCCAGCGGGCTAGCAGAGACCCAGTACTTC	CASGLAETQYF
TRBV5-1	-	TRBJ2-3	TGCGCCAGCAGCTTGGGTACTAGATTAGATACGCAGTATTTT	CASSLGTRLDTQYF
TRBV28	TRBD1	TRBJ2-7	TGTGCCATACGACAGGGGGGGTACGAGCAGTACTTC	CAIRQGGYEQYF
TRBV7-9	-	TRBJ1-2	TGTGCCAGCAGCTCCCGGACAGAAACTAACTATGGCTACACCTTC	CASSSRTETNYGYTF
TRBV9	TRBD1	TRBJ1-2	TGTGCCAGCAGCGTTTCGACTACAGGGGGATCCTACACCTTC	CASSVSTTGGSYTF
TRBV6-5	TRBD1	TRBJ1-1	TGTGCCAGCAGTTCTCGGACAGGGAACACTGAAGCTTTCTTT	CASSSRTGNTEAFF
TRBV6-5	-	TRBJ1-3	TGTGCCAGCAGTCGATTACAGGCCTCTGGAAACACCATATATTTT	CASSRLQASGNTIYF
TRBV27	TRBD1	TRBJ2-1	TGTGCCAGCAGCAGGACAGGGGGCCACTCCTACAATGAGCAGTTCTTC	CASSRTGGHSYNEQFF
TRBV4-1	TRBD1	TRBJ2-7	TGCGCCAGCAGCCCGAGACAGGGCTCCTACGAGCAGTACTTC	CASSPRQGSYEQYF
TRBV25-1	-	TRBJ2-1	TGTGCCAGCAGTGATTCAGGGACTCGCCTCAATGAGCAGTTCTTC	CASSDSGTRLNEQFF
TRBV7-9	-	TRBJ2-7	TGTGCCAGCAGTTCAGAGGTCGGGCAGTACTTC	CASSSEVGQYF
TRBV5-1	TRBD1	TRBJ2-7	TGCGCCAGCAGCGCAACAGGGGTCGAGCAGTACTTC	CASSATGVEQYF
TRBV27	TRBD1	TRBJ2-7	TGTGCCAGCAGTTTGACAGGGCAAAGCTCCTACGAGCAGTACTTC	CASSLTGQSSYEQYF
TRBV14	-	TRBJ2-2	TGTGCCAGCAGCCCGGGCTATACCCTGACGGGGAGTTTCGGGCTGTTTTTT	CASSPGYTLTGSFGLFF
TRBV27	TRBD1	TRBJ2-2	TGTGCCAGCAGGAGACAGGGGGCGCAGAACACCGGGGAGCTGTTTTTT	CASRRQGAQNTGELFF
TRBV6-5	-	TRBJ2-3	TGTGCCAGCAGTGGACAGCCGCCGTCGACAGATACGCAGTATTTT	CASSGQPPSTDTQYF
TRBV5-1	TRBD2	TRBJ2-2	TGCGCCAGCAGCCAACTAACTAGCGGGAGGATCGACACCGGGGAGCTGTTTTTT	CASSQLTSGRIDTGELFF